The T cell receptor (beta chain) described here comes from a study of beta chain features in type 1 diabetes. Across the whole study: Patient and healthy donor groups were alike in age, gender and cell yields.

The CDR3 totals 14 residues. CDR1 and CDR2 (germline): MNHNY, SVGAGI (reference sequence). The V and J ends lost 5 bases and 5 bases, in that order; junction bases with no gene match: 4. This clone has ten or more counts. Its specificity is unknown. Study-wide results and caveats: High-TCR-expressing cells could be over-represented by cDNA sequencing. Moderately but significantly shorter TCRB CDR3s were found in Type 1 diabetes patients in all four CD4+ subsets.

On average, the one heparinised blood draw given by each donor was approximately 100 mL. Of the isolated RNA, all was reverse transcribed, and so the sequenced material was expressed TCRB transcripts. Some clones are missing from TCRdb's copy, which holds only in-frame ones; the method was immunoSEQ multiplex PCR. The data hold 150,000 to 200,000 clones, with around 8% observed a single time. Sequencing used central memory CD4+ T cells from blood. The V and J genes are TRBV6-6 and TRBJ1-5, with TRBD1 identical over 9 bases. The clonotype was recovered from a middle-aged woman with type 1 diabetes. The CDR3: CASSTRTGDQPQHF. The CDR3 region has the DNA TGTGCCAGCAGTACTCGGACAGGGGATCAGCCCCAGCATTTT.